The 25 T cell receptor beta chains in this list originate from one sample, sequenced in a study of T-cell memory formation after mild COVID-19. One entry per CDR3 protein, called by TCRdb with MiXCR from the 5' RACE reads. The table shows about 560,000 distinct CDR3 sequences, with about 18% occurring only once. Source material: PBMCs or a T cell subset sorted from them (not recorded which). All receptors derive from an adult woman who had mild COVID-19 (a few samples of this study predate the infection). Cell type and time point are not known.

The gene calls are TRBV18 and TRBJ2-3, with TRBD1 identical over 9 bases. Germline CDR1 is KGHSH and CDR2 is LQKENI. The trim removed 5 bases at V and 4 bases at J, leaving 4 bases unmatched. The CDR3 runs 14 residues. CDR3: CASSTRQGADTQYF. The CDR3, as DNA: TGTGCCAGCTCAACCAGACAGGGGGCAGATACGCAGTATTTT.

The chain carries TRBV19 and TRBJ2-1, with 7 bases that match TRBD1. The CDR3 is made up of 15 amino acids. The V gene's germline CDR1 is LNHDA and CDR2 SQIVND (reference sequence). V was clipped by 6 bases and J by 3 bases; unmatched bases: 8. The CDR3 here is CASRPGQTGYNEQFF. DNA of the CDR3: TGTGCCAGTAGACCGGGACAGACCGGCTACAATGAGCAGTTCTTC.

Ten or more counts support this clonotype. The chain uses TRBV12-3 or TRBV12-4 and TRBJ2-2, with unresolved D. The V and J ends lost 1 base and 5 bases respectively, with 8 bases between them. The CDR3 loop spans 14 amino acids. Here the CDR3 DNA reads TGTGCCAGCAGTTTAGACCCAGCAACCGGGGAGCTGTTTTTT. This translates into CASSLDPATGELFF.

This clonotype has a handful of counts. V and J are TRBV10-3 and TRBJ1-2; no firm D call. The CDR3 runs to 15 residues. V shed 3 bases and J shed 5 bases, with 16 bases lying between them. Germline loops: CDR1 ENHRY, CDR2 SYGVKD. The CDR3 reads CAISEAPTAGYGYTF. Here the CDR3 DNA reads TGTGCCATCAGTGAAGCCCCCACGGCGGGGTATGGCTACACCTTC.

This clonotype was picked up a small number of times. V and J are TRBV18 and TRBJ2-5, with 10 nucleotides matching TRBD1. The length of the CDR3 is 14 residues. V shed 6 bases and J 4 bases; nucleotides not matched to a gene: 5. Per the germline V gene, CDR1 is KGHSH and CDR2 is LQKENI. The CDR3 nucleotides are TGTGCCAGCTCTTCGACAGGGGGCATAGAGACCCAGTACTTC. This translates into CASSSTGGIETQYF. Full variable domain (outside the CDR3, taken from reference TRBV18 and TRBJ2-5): NAGVMQNPRHLVRRRGQEARLRCSPMKGHSHVYWYRQLPEEGLKFMVYLQKENIIDESGMPKERFSAEFPKEGPSILRIQQVVRGDSAAYFCASSSTGGIETQYFGPGTRLLVL.

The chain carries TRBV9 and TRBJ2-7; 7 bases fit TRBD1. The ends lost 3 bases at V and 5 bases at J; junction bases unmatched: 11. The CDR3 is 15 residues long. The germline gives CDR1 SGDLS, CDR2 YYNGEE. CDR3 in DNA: TGTGCCAGCAGCGCCCCGGGACAGCCGGCCGACGAGCAGTACTTC. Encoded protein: CASSAPGQPADEQYF. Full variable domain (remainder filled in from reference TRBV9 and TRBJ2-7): DSGVTQTPKHLITATGQRVTLRCSPRSGDLSVYWYQQSLDQGLQFLIQYYNGEERAKGNILERFSAQQFPDLHSELNLSSLELGDSALYFCASSAPGQPADEQYFGPGTRLTVT.

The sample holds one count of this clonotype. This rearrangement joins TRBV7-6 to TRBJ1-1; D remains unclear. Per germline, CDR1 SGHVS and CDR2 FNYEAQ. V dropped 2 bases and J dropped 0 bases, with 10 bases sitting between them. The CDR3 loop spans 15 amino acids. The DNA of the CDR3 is TGTGCCAGCAGCTTAACTCGGCAGTTGAACACTGAAGCTTTCTTT. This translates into CASSLTRQLNTEAFF. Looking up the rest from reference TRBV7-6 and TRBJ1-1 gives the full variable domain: GAGVSQSPRYKVTKRGQDVALRCDPISGHVSLYWYRQALGQGPEFLTYFNYEAQQDKSGLPNDRFSAERPEGSISTLTIQRTEQRDSAMYRCASSLTRQLNTEAFFGQGTRLTVV.

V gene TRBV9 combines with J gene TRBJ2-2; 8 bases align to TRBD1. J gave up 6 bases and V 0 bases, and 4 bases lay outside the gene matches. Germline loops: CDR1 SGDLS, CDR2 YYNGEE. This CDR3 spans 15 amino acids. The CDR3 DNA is TGTGCCAGCAGCGTAGGCCAGGGGGCCCCCGGGGAGCTGTTTTTT. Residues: CASSVGQGAPGELFF.

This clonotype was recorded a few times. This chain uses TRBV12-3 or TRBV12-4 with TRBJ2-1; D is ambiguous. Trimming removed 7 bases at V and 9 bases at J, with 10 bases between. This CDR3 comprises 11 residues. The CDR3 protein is CASMTAAEQFF. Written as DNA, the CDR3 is TGTGCCAGCATGACGGCGGCTGAGCAGTTCTTC.

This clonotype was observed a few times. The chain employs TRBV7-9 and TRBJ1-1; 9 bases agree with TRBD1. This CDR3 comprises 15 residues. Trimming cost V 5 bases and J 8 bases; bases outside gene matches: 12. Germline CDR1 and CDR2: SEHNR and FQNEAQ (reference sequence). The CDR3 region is CASSPGQGQRVEAFF. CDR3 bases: TGTGCCAGCAGCCCGGGACAGGGCCAGAGAGTAGAAGCTTTCTTT.

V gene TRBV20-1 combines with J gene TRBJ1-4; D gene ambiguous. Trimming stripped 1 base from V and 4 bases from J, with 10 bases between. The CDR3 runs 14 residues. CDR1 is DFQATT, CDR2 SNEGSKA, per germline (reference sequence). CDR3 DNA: TGCAGTGCTAGAGTCGGGAGTCTTAATGAAAAACTGTTTTTT. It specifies CSARVGSLNEKLFF.

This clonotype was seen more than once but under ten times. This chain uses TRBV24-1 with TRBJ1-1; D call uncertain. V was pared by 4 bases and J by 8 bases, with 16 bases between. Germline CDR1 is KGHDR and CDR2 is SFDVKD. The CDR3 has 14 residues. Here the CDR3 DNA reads TGTGCCACCAGTGACTCCCTCACCGCACGAGAAGCTTTCTTT. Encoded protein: CATSDSLTAREAFF.

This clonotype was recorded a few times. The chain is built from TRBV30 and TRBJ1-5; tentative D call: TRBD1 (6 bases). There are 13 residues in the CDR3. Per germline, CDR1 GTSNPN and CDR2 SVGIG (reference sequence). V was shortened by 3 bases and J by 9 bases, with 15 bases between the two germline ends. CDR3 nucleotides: TGTGCCTGGAGCGAACAGGGTTTGGGGCCCCAGCATTTT. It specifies CAWSEQGLGPQHF. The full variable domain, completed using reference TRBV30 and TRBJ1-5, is SQTIHQWPATLVQPVGSPLSLECTVEGTSNPNLYWYRQAAGRGLQLLFYSVGIGQISSEVPQNLSASRPQDRQFILSSKKLLLSDSGFYLCAWSEQGLGPQHFGDGTRLSIL.

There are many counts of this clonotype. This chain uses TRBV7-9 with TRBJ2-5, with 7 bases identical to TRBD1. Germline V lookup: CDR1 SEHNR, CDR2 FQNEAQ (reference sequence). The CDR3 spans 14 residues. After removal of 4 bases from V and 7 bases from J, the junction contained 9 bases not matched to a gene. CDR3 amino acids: CASSYRGPPGTQYF. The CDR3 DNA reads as TGTGCCAGCAGCTATAGGGGGCCTCCGGGGACCCAGTACTTC.

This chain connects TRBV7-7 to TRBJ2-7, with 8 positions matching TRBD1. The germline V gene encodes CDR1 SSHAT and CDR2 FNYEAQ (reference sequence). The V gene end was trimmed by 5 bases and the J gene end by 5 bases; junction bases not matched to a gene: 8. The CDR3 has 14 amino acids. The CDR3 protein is CASSLDRGTNEQYF. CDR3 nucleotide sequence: TGTGCCAGCAGCCTAGACAGGGGCACGAACGAGCAGTACTTC. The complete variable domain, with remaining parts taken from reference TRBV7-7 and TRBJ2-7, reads GAGVSQSPRYKVTKRGQDVTLRCDPISSHATLYWYQQALGQGPEFLTYFNYEAQPDKSGLPSDRFSAERPEGSISTLTIQRTEQRDSAMYRCASSLDRGTNEQYFGPGTRLTVT.

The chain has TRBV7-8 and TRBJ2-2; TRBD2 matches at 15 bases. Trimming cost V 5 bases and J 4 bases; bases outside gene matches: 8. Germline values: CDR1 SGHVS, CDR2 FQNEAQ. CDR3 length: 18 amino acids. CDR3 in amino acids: CASSPRTSGRGVTGELFF. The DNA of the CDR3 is TGTGCCAGCAGCCCCCGGACTAGCGGGAGGGGGGTCACCGGGGAGCTGTTTTTT.

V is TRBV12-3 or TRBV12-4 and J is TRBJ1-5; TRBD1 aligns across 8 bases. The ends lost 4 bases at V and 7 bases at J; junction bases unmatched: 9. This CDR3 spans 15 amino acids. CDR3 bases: TGTGCCAGCAGTTCCTCGGACAGGGTGGTCCAGCCCCAGCATTTT. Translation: CASSSSDRVVQPQHF.

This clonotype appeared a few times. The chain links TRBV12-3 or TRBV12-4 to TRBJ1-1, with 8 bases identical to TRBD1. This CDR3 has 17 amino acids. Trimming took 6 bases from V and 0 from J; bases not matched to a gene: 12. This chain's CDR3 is CASRPDRGTGMNTEAFF. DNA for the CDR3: TGTGCCAGCAGACCCGATCGGGGGACAGGAATGAACACTGAAGCTTTCTTT.

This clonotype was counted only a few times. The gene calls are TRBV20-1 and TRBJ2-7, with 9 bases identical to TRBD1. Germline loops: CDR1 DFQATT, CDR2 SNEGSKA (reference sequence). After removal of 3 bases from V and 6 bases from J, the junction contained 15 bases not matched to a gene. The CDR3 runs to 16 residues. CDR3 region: CSARADRGKKVGEQYF. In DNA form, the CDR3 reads TGCAGTGCTAGGGCGGACAGGGGAAAGAAAGTGGGCGAGCAGTACTTC.

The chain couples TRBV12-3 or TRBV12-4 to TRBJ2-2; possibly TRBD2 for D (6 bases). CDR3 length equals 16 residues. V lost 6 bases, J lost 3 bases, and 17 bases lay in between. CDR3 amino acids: CASSSPWRGDTGELFF. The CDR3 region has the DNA TGTGCCAGCAGCTCGCCCTGGCGGGGAGACACCGGGGAGCTGTTTTTT.

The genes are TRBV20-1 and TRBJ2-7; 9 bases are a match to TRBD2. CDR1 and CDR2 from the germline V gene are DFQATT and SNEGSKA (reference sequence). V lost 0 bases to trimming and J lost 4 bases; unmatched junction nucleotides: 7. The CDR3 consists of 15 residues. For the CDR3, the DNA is TGCAGTGCTAGAGAGGCTAGCGGGAAAGAATACGAGCAGTACTTC. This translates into CSAREASGKEYEQYF.

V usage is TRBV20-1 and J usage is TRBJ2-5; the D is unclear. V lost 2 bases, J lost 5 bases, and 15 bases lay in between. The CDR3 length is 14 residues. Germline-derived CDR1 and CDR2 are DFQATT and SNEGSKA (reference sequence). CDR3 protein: CSARRAGVGETQYF. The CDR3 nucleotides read TGCAGTGCTAGAAGGGCTGGGGTGGGTGAGACCCAGTACTTC.

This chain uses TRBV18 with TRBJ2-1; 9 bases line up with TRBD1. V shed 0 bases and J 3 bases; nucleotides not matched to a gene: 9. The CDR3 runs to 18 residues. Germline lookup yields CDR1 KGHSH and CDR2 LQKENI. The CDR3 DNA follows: TGTGCCAGCTCACCACCGGGTAAAGGACAGGGGATCTACAATGAGCAGTTCTTC. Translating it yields CASSPPGKGQGIYNEQFF.

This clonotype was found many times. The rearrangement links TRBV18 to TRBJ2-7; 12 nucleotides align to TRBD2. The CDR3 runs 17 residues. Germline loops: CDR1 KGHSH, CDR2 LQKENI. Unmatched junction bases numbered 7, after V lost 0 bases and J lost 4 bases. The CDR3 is CASSPPFTSGGLYEQYF. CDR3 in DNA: TGTGCCAGCTCACCACCATTTACTAGCGGGGGGTTGTACGAGCAGTACTTC.

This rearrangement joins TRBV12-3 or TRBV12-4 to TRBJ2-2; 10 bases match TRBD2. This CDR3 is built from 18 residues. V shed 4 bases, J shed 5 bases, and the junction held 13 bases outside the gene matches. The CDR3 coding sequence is TGTGCCAGCAGTTCCCCCCTCGGTAGCGGGGGGTATACCGGGGAGCTGTTTTTT. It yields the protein CASSSPLGSGGYTGELFF.